This is a list of T cell receptor beta chains from one sample in a study of blood T cell repertoires in COVID-19. Assay: immunoSEQ multiplex PCR; the TCRdb copy retains only in-frame clones and omits some. This table holds 15,000 to 20,000 clones, about nine tenths found once. The sequenced material came from peripheral blood. The receptors shown here come from a human donor in a cohort sampled during active COVID-19. CDR3s include the opening cysteine and the closing phenylalanine or tryptophan. Each record gives: CDR3 protein, CDR3 DNA, clone size, D gene, V gene, J gene. D genes are given only for firm matches. Only some rows state a clone size, as once, few, many or a class for expanded clones.

CASRGAGQVFGQPQHF	TGTGCCAGCAGAGGGGCTGGACAAGTCTTCGGCCAGCCCCAGCATTTT	.	.	TRBV2	TRBJ1-5
CASSLYASGRVPPETQYF	TGCGCCAGCAGCTTGTATGCTAGCGGGAGAGTTCCTCCAGAGACCCAGTACTTC	.	TRBD2	TRBV5-1	TRBJ2-5
CASSLRQGRGQPQHF	TGTGCCAGCAGCCTGCGACAGGGAAGGGGCCAGCCCCAGCATTTT	once	TRBD1	TRBV7-6	TRBJ1-5
CASSPRTSGADTQYF	TGTGCCAGCAGCCCCCGGACTAGCGGGGCAGATACGCAGTATTTT	.	TRBD2	TRBV7-6	TRBJ2-3
CATSRDPGAQEAFF	TGTGCCACCAGCAGAGATCCAGGGGCGCAGGAAGCTTTCTTT	.	.	TRBV15	TRBJ1-1
CASSLLGGYGYTF	TGTGCCAGCAGTTTATTAGGGGGCTATGGCTACACCTTC	.	.	TRBV27	TRBJ1-2
CASSLGSNQPQHF	TGCGCCAGCAGCTTGGGTAGTAATCAGCCCCAGCATTTT	.	.	TRBV5-1	TRBJ1-5
CASSLARDLPNYGYTF	TGTGCCAGCAGCTTAGCCCGGGATCTACCTAACTATGGCTACACCTTC	.	.	TRBV7-9	TRBJ1-2
CASSESKDGGSEQYF	TGCGCCAGCAGTGAGTCAAAGGACGGGGGGAGCGAGCAGTACTTC	few	TRBD2	TRBV10-1	TRBJ2-7
CASSLGGQPPLHF	TGTGCCAGCAGCTTAGGGGGACAACCACCCCTCCACTTT	.	.	TRBV7-9	TRBJ1-6
CASSNLGQGARYNEQFF	TGTGCCAGCAGCAACTTGGGACAGGGGGCGCGTTACAATGAGCAGTTCTTC	.	TRBD1	TRBV7-6	TRBJ2-1
CASSLARTDYYGYTF	TGCGCCAGCAGCTTGGCTCGGACGGACTACTATGGCTACACCTTC	.	.	TRBV5-1	TRBJ1-2
CASSPTRQGITEAFF	TGTGCCAGCTCACCGACTCGCCAGGGTATCACTGAAGCTTTCTTT	.	.	TRBV18	TRBJ1-1
CASSSVGGQERNTIYF	TGCGCCAGCAGCTCGGTCGGTGGACAGGAGAGAAACACCATATATTTT	once	TRBD1	TRBV5-1	TRBJ1-3
CASSALRDSRAYEQYF	TGTGCCAGTAGTGCTCTTCGGGACAGTCGTGCCTACGAGCAGTACTTC	.	TRBD1	TRBV19	TRBJ2-7
CASSLGVPGQQINYGYTF	TGTGCCAGCAGCTTGGGGGTACCGGGACAACAGATTAACTATGGCTACACCTTC	.	.	TRBV7-9	TRBJ1-2
CASSSPQDRAGYTF	TGTGCCAGCAGCTCCCCCCAGGACAGGGCTGGCTACACCTTC	.	TRBD1	TRBV11-2	TRBJ1-2
CASSSAFNTGELFF	TGTGCCAGCAGTAGCGCGTTCAACACCGGGGAGCTGTTTTTT	.	.	TRBV7-9	TRBJ2-2
CASSPVTDPNEKLFF	TGTGCCAGTAGCCCCGTTACAGACCCGAATGAAAAACTGTTTTTT	.	.	TRBV19	TRBJ1-4
CASSSDYYPTNQNQETQYF	TGTGCCAGCAGCTCCGACTATTACCCGACAAACCAGAACCAAGAGACCCAGTACTTC	.	.	TRBV7-8	TRBJ2-5
CASRTGGYGNQPQHF	TGTGCCAGTAGAACAGGGGGATATGGCAATCAGCCCCAGCATTTT	.	TRBD1	TRBV19	TRBJ1-5
CASSRRSQYF	TGTGCCAGCAGCCGCCGGTCCCAGTACTTC	.	.	TRBV11-3	TRBJ2-5
CASSAGTGVNTEAFF	TGTGCCAGCAGCGCCGGGACAGGAGTGAACACTGAAGCTTTCTTT	.	TRBD1	TRBV9	TRBJ1-1
CASSGTGPSYEQYF	TGTGCCAGCAGCGGAACAGGGCCATCCTACGAGCAGTACTTC	.	.	TRBV21-1	TRBJ2-7
CAISGDRARSGANVLTF	TGTGCCATCAGTGGAGACAGGGCTCGATCTGGGGCCAACGTCCTGACTTTC	.	TRBD1	TRBV10-3	TRBJ2-6
CASSLVSGQGAEAFF	TGTGCCAGCAGCTTGGTCTCTGGACAGGGGGCTGAAGCTTTCTTT	.	TRBD1	TRBV11-2	TRBJ1-1
CASSQDGAGAGGYTF	TGTGCCAGCAGCCAGGACGGTGCGGGGGCAGGGGGCTACACCTTC	.	.	TRBV3-1/TRBV3-2	TRBJ1-2
CASSWGGPYGYTF	TGTGCCAGCAGTTGGGGGGGACCCTATGGCTACACCTTC	.	.	TRBV6-9	TRBJ1-2
CASRTREFPATNEKLFF	TGTGCCAGCCGAACCAGGGAATTCCCTGCAACTAATGAAAAACTGTTTTTT	.	.	TRBV2	TRBJ1-4
CASRNNRGETQYF	TGTGCCAGCAGGAATAACAGGGGAGAGACCCAGTACTTC	.	TRBD1	TRBV6-6	TRBJ2-5
CASSQDFTGTGSYEQYF	TGCGCCAGCAGCCAAGATTTCACCGGGACAGGATCCTACGAGCAGTACTTC	.	TRBD1	TRBV4-1	TRBJ2-7
CASSQSGYGYTF	TGTGCCAGCAGCCAATCGGGCTATGGCTACACCTTC	few	.	TRBV14	TRBJ1-2
CASSPMPGQGVYEQYF	TGTGCCAGCAGTCCGATGCCGGGACAGGGAGTCTACGAGCAGTACTTC	.	TRBD1	TRBV6-6	TRBJ2-7
CASSLGPAGTDTQYF	TGTGCCAGCAGCTTGGGCCCAGCGGGCACAGATACGCAGTATTTT	once	.	TRBV5-5	TRBJ2-3
CASSQEDRRGKLFF	TGTGCCAGCAGCCAAGAGGACCGCCGGGGAAAACTGTTTTTT	.	.	TRBV4-2	TRBJ1-4
CASSRDRGTQQYF	TGTGCCAGCAGTCGGGACAGGGGGACTCAGCAGTACTTC	once	TRBD1	TRBV27	TRBJ2-7
CASGPGGYLKTLNYGYTF	TGTGCTAGTGGCCCTGGGGGGTACTTAAAAACTCTGAACTATGGCTACACCTTC	.	.	TRBV12-5	TRBJ1-2
CASSEGLVVAGTDTQYF	TGCGCCAGCAGTGAGGGGTTGGTTGTAGCGGGCACAGATACGCAGTATTTT	.	.	TRBV10-2	TRBJ2-3
CAWKGGRPHGYTF	TGTGCCTGGAAGGGCGGGCGTCCACATGGCTACACCTTC	.	.	TRBV30	TRBJ1-2
CASSLGLAVGELFF	TGTGCCAGCAGCTTGGGACTAGCGGTCGGGGAGCTGTTTTTT	.	TRBD2	TRBV5-6	TRBJ2-2
CASSYTGNYGYTF	TGTGCCAGCAGCTATACAGGGAACTATGGCTACACCTTC	.	.	TRBV7-9	TRBJ1-2
CASSNTNNEKLFF	TGTGCCAGCAGCAATACAAACAACGAAAAACTGTTTTTT	.	.	TRBV9	TRBJ1-4
CASSLHYNSPLHF	TGTGCCAGCTCACTACACTATAATTCACCCCTCCACTTT	few	.	TRBV18	TRBJ1-6
CASSKTVPLTLSYNSPLHF	TGTGCCAGTAGTAAGACAGTACCTCTTACACTCTCCTATAATTCACCCCTCCACTTT	few	.	TRBV19	TRBJ1-6
CASSPTGVSLSSPLHF	TGTGCCAGTAGTCCTACAGGGGTTAGTTTGTCGTCACCCCTCCACTTT	.	TRBD1	TRBV19	TRBJ1-6
CATSDPRTSGGMTDTQYF	TGTGCCACCAGTGATCCAAGGACTAGCGGGGGGATGACAGATACGCAGTATTTT	.	TRBD2	TRBV24-1	TRBJ2-3
CASSIGQENTEAFF	TGTGCCAGTAGTATAGGCCAGGAGAACACTGAAGCTTTCTTT	few	.	TRBV19	TRBJ1-1
CASSHSFGVGTGELFF	TGTGCCAGTAGCCATAGCTTCGGGGTTGGTACCGGGGAGCTGTTTTTT	once	.	TRBV19	TRBJ2-2
CASRTQSGQTSSHNSPLHF	TGTGCCAGCAGGACTCAATCGGGACAGACGAGCTCCCATAATTCACCCCTCCACTTT	.	TRBD1	TRBV27	TRBJ1-6
CASSLGQSEDQPQHF	TGTGCCAGCAGCTTAGGCCAGTCAGAGGATCAGCCCCAGCATTTT	.	.	TRBV11-1	TRBJ1-5
CAWSVGGGNTIYF	TGTGCCTGGAGTGTGGGAGGTGGAAACACCATATATTTT	.	.	TRBV30	TRBJ1-3
CSASKLYEQYF	TGCAGTGCTAGTAAGCTCTACGAGCAGTACTTC	.	.	TRBV20-1	TRBJ2-7
CASSEGARVEQYF	TGTGCCAGCAGTGAGGGGGCGCGGGTCGAGCAGTACTTC	.	.	TRBV25-1	TRBJ2-7
CASSILQGRGEQYF	TGTGCCAGTAGTATCCTGCAGGGAAGAGGCGAGCAGTACTTC	.	.	TRBV19	TRBJ2-7
CASSLPGGPNNEQFF	TGTGCCAGCAGCTTGCCGGGGGGGCCTAACAATGAGCAGTTCTTC	.	TRBD2	TRBV5-6	TRBJ2-1
CARKPMGTADTIYF	TGTGCCCGGAAACCGATGGGGACAGCGGACACCATATATTTT	.	TRBD1	TRBV30	TRBJ1-3
CASSQSVSYEQYF	TGCGCCAGCAGCCAATCTGTCTCCTACGAGCAGTACTTC	.	.	TRBV4-1	TRBJ2-7